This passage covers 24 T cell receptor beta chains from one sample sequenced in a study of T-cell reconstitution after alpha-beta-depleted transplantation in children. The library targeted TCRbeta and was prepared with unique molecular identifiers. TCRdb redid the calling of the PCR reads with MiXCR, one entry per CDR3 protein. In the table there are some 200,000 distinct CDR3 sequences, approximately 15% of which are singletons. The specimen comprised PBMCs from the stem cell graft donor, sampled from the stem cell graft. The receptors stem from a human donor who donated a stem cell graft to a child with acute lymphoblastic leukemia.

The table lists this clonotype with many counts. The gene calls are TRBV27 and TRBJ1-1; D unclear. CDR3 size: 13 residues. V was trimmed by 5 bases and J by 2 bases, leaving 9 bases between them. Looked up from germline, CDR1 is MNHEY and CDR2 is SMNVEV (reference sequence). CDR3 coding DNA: TGTGCCAGCAGTCCGGTTTCAAACACTGAAGCTTTCTTT. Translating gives CASSPVSNTEAFF.

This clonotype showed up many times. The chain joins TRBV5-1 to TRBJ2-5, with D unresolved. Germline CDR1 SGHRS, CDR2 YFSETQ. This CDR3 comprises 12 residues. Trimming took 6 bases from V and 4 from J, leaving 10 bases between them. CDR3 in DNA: TGCGCCAGCACTTCGTTCACAGAGACCCAGTACTTC. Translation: CASTSFTETQYF.

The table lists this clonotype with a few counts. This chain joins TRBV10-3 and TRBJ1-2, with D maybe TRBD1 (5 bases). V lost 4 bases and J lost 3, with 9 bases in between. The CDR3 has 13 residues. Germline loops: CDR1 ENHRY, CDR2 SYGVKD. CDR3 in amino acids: CAISVQGDYGYTF. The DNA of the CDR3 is TGTGCCATCAGTGTCCAGGGAGACTATGGCTACACCTTC.

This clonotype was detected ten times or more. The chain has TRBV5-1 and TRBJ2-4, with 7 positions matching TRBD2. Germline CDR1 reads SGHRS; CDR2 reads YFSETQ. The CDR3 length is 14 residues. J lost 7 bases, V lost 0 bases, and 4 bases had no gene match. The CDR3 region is CASSLEAGGNIQYF. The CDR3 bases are TGCGCCAGCAGCTTGGAAGCCGGGGGGAACATTCAGTACTTC.

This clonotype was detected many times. This CDR3 reads CASSLESGGGEQYF. The CDR3 DNA reads TGCGCCAGCAGCTTGGAATCGGGGGGCGGCGAGCAGTACTTC. This chain uses TRBV5-1 with TRBJ2-7; a possible D gene is TRBD2 (7 bases). V was clipped by 0 bases and J by 6 bases, with 13 bases between them. The CDR3 loop spans 14 amino acids. The germline gives CDR1 SGHRS, CDR2 YFSETQ.

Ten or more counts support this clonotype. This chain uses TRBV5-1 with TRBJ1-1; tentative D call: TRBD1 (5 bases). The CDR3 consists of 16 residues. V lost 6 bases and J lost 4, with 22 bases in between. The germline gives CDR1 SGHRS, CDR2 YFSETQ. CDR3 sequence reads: CASNNNNQGGSTEAFF. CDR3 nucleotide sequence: TGCGCCAGCAATAATAATAACCAGGGTGGGAGCACTGAAGCTTTCTTT.

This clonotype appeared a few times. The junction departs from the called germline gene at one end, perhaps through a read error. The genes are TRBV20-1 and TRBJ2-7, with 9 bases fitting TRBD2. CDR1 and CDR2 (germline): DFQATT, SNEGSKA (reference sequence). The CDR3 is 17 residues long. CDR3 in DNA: TGCTGTGCTAGAGATTATCGGGCTAGCGGGAAGGAGGACGAGCAGTACTTC. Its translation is CCARDYRASGKEDEQYF.

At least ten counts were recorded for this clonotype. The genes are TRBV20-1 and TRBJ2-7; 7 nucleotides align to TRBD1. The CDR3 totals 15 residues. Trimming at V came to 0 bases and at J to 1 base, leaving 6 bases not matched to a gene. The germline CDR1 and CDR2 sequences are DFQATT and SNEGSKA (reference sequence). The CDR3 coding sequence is TGCAGTGCTAGAGATTTAAAACAGGGGTCCTACGAGCAGTACTTC. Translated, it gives CSARDLKQGSYEQYF.

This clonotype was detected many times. The CDR3 here is CASQGLVDTGELFF. CDR3 DNA sequence: TGTGCCAGCCAAGGACTAGTTGACACCGGGGAGCTGTTTTTT. The chain employs TRBV7-9 and TRBJ2-2; 7 bases fit TRBD2. This CDR3 contains 14 residues. From germline, CDR1 is SEHNR and CDR2 FQNEAQ (reference sequence). J gave up 3 bases and V 8 bases, and 6 bases lay outside the gene matches.

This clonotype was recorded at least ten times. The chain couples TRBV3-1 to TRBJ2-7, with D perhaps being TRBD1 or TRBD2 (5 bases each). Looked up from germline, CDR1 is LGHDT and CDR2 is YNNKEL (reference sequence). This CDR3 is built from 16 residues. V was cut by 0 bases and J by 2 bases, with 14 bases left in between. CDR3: CASSQDPPKGPYEQYF. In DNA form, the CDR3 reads TGTGCCAGCAGCCAAGACCCCCCTAAGGGACCCTACGAGCAGTACTTC.

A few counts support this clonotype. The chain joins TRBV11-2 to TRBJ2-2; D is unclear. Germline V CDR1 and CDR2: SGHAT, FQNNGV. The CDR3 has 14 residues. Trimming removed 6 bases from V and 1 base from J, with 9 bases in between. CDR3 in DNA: TGTGCCAGCAGGACACCGGGGAACACCGGGGAGCTGTTTTTT. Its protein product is CASRTPGNTGELFF.

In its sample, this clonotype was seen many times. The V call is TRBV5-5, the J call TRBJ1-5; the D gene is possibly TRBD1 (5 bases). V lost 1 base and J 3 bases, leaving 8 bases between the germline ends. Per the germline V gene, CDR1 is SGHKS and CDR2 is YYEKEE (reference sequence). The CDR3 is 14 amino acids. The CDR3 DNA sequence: TGTGCCAGCAGCTTGTTACAGGCCAATCAGCCCCAGCATTTT. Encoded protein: CASSLLQANQPQHF. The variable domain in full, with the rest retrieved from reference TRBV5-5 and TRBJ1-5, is DAGVTQSPTHLIKTRGQQVTLRCSPISGHKSVSWYQQVLGQGPQFIFQYYEKEERGRGNFPDRFSARQFPNYSSELNVNALLLGDSALYLCASSLLQANQPQHFGDGTRLSIL.

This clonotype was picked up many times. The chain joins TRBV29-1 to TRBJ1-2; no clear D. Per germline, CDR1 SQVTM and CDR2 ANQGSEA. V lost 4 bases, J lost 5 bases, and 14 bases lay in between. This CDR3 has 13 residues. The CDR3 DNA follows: TGCAGCGTTGGGACCCCACGGCGATATGGCTACACCTTC. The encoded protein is CSVGTPRRYGYTF.

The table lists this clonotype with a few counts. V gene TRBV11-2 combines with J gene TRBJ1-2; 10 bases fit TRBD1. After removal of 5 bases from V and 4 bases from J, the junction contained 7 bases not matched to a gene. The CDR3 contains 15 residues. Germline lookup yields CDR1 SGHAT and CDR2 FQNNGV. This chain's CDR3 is CASSGRDRGFYGYTF. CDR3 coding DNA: TGTGCCAGCAGCGGCCGGGACAGGGGTTTCTATGGCTACACCTTC.

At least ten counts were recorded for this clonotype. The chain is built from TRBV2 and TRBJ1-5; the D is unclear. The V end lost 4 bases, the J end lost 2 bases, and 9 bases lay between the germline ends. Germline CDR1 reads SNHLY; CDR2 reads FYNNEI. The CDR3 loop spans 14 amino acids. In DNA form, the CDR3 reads TGTGCCAGCAGTGGGCAGGCGGGCAATCAGCCCCAGCATTTT. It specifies CASSGQAGNQPQHF.

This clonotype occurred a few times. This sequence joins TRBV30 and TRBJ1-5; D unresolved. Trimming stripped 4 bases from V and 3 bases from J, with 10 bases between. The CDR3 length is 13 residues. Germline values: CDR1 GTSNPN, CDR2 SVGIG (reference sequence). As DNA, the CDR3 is TGTGCCTGGAAGTGCCGGATCAATCAGCCCCAGCATTTT. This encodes CAWKCRINQPQHF.

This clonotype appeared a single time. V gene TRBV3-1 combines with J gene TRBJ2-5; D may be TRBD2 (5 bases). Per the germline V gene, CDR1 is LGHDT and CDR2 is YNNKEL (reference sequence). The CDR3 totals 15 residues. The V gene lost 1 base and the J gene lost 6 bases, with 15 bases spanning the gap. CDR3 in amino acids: CASSQGATEAKTQYF. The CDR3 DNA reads TGTGCCAGCAGCCAAGGTGCCACGGAGGCGAAGACCCAGTACTTC.

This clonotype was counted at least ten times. The CDR3 loop reads CASTGLYLPEAFF. Written as DNA, the CDR3 is TGTGCCAGCACTGGACTGTACCTTCCGGAAGCTTTCTTT. The chain employs TRBV12-3 or TRBV12-4 and TRBJ1-1; D gene ambiguous. The V and J ends lost 7 bases and 8 bases respectively, with 17 bases between them. The CDR3 sequence is 13 residues long.

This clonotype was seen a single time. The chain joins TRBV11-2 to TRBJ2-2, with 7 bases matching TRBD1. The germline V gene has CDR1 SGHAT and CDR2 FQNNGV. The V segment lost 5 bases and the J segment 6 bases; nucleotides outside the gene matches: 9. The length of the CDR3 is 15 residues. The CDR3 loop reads CASSRYPGTAGELFF. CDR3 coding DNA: TGTGCCAGCAGCCGTTACCCCGGGACAGCCGGGGAGCTGTTTTTT.

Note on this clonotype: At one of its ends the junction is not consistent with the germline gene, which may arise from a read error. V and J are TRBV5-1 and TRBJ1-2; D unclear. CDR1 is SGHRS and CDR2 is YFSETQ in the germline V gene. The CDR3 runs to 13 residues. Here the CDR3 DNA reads TGCGCCAGCAGCTTGGAGCCCTACTATGGCCACACCTTC. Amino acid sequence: CASSLEPYYGHTF.

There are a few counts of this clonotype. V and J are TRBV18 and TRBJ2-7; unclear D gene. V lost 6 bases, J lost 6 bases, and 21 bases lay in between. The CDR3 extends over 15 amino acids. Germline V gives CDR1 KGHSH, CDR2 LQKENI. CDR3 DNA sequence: TGTGCCAGCTCTCCCGTGGTTAGTGGCCCTGGCGAGCAGTACTTC. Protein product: CASSPVVSGPGEQYF.

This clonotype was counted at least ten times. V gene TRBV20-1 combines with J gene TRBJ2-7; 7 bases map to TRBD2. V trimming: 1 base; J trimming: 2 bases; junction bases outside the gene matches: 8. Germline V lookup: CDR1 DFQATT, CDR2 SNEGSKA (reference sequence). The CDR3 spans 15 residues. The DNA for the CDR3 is TGCAGTGCTAGAGCCCCTAGCGGCTGGACCTACGAGCAGTACTTC. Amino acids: CSARAPSGWTYEQYF.

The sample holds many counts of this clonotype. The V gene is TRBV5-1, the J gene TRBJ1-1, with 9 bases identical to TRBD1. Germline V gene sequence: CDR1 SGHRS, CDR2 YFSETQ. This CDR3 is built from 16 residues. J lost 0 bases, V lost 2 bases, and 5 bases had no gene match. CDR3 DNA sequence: TGCGCCAGCAGCTTCGGGACAGGGACCATGAACACTGAAGCTTTCTTT. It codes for CASSFGTGTMNTEAFF.

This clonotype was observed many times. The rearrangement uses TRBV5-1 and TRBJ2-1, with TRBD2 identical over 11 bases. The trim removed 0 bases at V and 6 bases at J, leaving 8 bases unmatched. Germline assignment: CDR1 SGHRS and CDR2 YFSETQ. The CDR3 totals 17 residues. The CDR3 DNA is TGCGCCAGCAGCTTGGCGGCCCTAGCGGGAGGAGGCAATGAGCAGTTCTTC. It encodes CASSLAALAGGGNEQFF.